This is a list of T cell receptor beta chains from one sample in a study of T cell responses to AZD1222 COVID-19 vaccine. Only in-frame clones appear in the TCRdb table, and some are missing; sequencing was by immunoSEQ multiplex PCR. This sample has 150,000 to 190,000 clones; around nine tenths occur once, and the top ten carry more than 1.3%. This material consisted of peripheral blood, taken 28 days after the second AZD1222 dose. The receptors stem from an adult who received the AZD1222 COVID-19 vaccine. The CDR3 runs from the conserved cysteine through the conserved F or W. Fields, in order: clone size, J gene, V gene, D gene, CDR3 DNA, CDR3 protein. The D gene is left open where the match is weak. Clone size is given for some rows only: seen once, a few or many times, or a class if the clone is expanded.

NA TRBJ1-1 TRBV3-1/TRBV3-2 NA TGTGCCAGCAGCCAAGTCTCCAGTGCGGCTTTCTTT CASSQVSSAAFF
NA TRBJ2-7 TRBV28 NA TGTGCCAGCAGATTAGCAGGCACAGGGAGTCACGAGCAGTACTTC CASRLAGTGSHEQYF
NA TRBJ2-1 TRBV20-1 NA TGCCAGACGGGGAGCACCCGGCGGTTCTTC CQTGSTRRFF
NA TRBJ1-5 TRBV6-6 NA TGTGCCAGCACTATGGGGCTTCAGCCCCAGCATTTT CASTMGLQPQHF
NA TRBJ2-5 TRBV5-1 NA TGCGCCAGCAGCTTAGTGGTGCAAGAGACCCAGTACTTC CASSLVVQETQYF
once TRBJ2-7 TRBV7-2 TRBD2 TGTGCCAGCAGCTTCACTAGCGGGGCTTACGAGCAGTACTTC CASSFTSGAYEQYF
NA TRBJ2-1 TRBV5-1 TRBD2 TGCGCCAGCAGCTTAGCGGGAGGGCCAGTCAATGAGCAGTTCTTC CASSLAGGPVNEQFF
NA TRBJ2-7 TRBV28 TRBD1 TGTGCCAGCAGTGTGGGACAGGGGGCACGGGAGCAGTACTTC CASSVGQGAREQYF
NA TRBJ2-5 TRBV13 TRBD2 TGTGCCAGCAGCCGAGGGCGGGGGGGCCCCCGGGAGACCCAGTACTTC CASSRGRGGPRETQYF
NA TRBJ1-2 TRBV6-5 TRBD1 TGTGCCAGCAGTTACTCCGACAGGGGGAACTATGGCTACACCTTC CASSYSDRGNYGYTF
NA TRBJ2-7 TRBV19 NA TGTGCCAGTAGTATAGGGGTACACTACGAGCAGTACTTC CASSIGVHYEQYF
NA TRBJ1-1 TRBV28 NA TGTGCCAGCAGTCTCGGGGGGTCGCAGGGCACTGAAGCTTTCTTT CASSLGGSQGTEAFF
NA TRBJ1-2 TRBV6-5 TRBD1 TGTGCCAGCAGTTCCTCAGGGGACAGGGGTTACTATGGCTACACCTTC CASSSSGDRGYYGYTF
NA TRBJ1-2 TRBV10-2 TRBD1 TGCGCCAGCAGCGCCCTGACAGGGAACTATGGCTACACCTTC CASSALTGNYGYTF
NA TRBJ2-2 TRBV4-1 NA TGCGCCAGCAGCCAAGGGAGGGCGAACACCGGGGAGCTGTTTTTT CASSQGRANTGELFF
NA TRBJ2-7 TRBV7-9 TRBD1 TGTGCCAGCAGCTCAACACGTCAGGGGGTCTACGAGCAGTACTTC CASSSTRQGVYEQYF
few TRBJ1-5 TRBV6-5 NA TGTGCCAGCAGCCAAAAGTCGTCCCATCAGCCCCAGCATTTT CASSQKSSHQPQHF
NA TRBJ1-1 TRBV3-1/TRBV3-2 NA TGTGCCAGCAGCCAAAGGGAGGTGAACACTGAAGCTTTCTTT CASSQREVNTEAFF
once TRBJ2-7 TRBV7-9 TRBD2 TGTGCCAGCAGCTTAGGGACTAGCGGGGTCGACGAGCAGTACTTC CASSLGTSGVDEQYF
NA TRBJ1-1 TRBV18 NA TGTGCCAGCTTCTCGGGGACGGGAAACACTGAAGCTTTCTTT CASFSGTGNTEAFF
few TRBJ1-1 TRBV5-4 NA TGTGCCAGCAGCTCGAACACTGAAGCTTTCTTT CASSSNTEAFF
NA TRBJ2-3 TRBV9 NA TGTGCCAGCAGCGTAGTTGGGCTTGATACGCAGTATTTT CASSVVGLDTQYF
few TRBJ1-2 TRBV11-2 NA TGTGCCAGCAGCCCGGGACCGTCGGTCTATGGCTACACCTTC CASSPGPSVYGYTF
NA TRBJ2-3 TRBV4-1 NA TGCGCCAGCAGCCAGCCGGTTCGGGGCAAGTCAGATACGCAGTATTTT CASSQPVRGKSDTQYF
NA TRBJ2-1 TRBV9 NA TGTGCCAGCAGCCCCGAACCAGAAGAGGTTGAGCAGTTCTTC CASSPEPEEVEQFF
once TRBJ2-5 TRBV20-1 NA TGCAGTGCTCCTCCGGGGGAGACCCAGTACTTC CSAPPGETQYF
NA TRBJ1-4 TRBV15 NA TGTGCCACCAGCGTTGGGGGGACAAGTGCAACTAATGAAAAACTGTTTTTT CATSVGGTSATNEKLFF
NA TRBJ2-7 TRBV6-5 TRBD2 TGTGCCAGTGCTCTAGCGGGGGTGGGCGAGCAGTACTTC CASALAGVGEQYF
NA TRBJ1-2 TRBV15 NA TGTGCCACCAGCAGATATAACTATGGCTACACCTTC CATSRYNYGYTF
NA TRBJ1-2 TRBV5-1 NA TGCGCCAGCAGCCAAGGACGGGGGGCTAAAGGTAGAGATGGCTACACCTTC CASSQGRGAKGRDGYTF
NA TRBJ1-2 TRBV28 TRBD1 TGTGCCAGCAGCGATCGGACAGGGAGGTATGGCTACACCTTC CASSDRTGRYGYTF
NA TRBJ2-7 TRBV6-2/TRBV6-3 TRBD1 TGTGCCAGCAGTAAGCCGGGACAGGGAATGAGGACCTACGAGCAGTACTTC CASSKPGQGMRTYEQYF
NA TRBJ2-7 TRBV5-5 TRBD1 TGTGCCAGCAGCCACCATTTCGGGGGCGGACAGGGGCCCTACGAGCAGTACTTC CASSHHFGGGQGPYEQYF
NA TRBJ1-6 TRBV28 NA TGTGCCAGCGGACTGGGCCGAAATTCACCCCTCCACTTT CASGLGRNSPLHF
many TRBJ2-7 TRBV4-1 TRBD1 TGCGCCAGCAGCCAAGTTGGTACAGGGGATCGAGAGCAGTACTTC CASSQVGTGDREQYF
NA TRBJ1-2 TRBV3-1/TRBV3-2 NA TGTGCCAGCAGCCAATTTGGAAGGGGTCAGCTCTATGGCTACACCTTC CASSQFGRGQLYGYTF
NA TRBJ1-3 TRBV6-5 NA TGTGCCAGCAGGCGGGACTTTTCTGGAAACACCATATATTTT CASRRDFSGNTIYF
NA TRBJ1-6 TRBV25-1 TRBD1 TGTGCCAGCAGGGGACAGGGTATTTCACCCCTCCACTTT CASRGQGISPLHF
NA TRBJ1-1 TRBV2 NA TGTGCCAGCACCCCGGGACTGCCCAACACTGAAGCTTTCTTT CASTPGLPNTEAFF
NA TRBJ2-1 TRBV19 NA TGTGCCAGCAACCTAGCGACCCAATCCCATGAGCAGTTCTTC CASNLATQSHEQFF
NA TRBJ2-7 TRBV30 NA TGTGCCTGGAGCCCTAGGCCTTTCCCCTACGAGCAGTACTTC CAWSPRPFPYEQYF
NA TRBJ1-6 TRBV2 NA TGTGCCAGCAGTGCTAGGGGAGGGAGGGGCTCTAGGTCACCCCTCCACTTT CASSARGGRGSRSPLHF
once TRBJ2-1 TRBV19 NA TGTGCCAGTAGTCGTGCCTTTTGGCTGGGGAAGGGCAATGAGCAGTTCTTC CASSRAFWLGKGNEQFF
NA TRBJ2-1 TRBV9 TRBD2 TGTGCCAGCAGCACAATTCGTAGCGGGGGGCGGAATGAGCAGTTCTTC CASSTIRSGGRNEQFF
NA TRBJ2-7 TRBV19 TRBD2 TGTGCCAGTAGTATCGGCGCGGGAGGGAGCTCCTACGAGCAGTACTTC CASSIGAGGSSYEQYF
NA TRBJ2-4 TRBV5-1 TRBD2 TGCGCCAGCAGCTTGGACGGGGGGAAGCGCAAAAACATTCAGTACTTC CASSLDGGKRKNIQYF
NA TRBJ1-2 TRBV7-6 NA TGTGCCAGCAGCGCCGGGACGGAGACCTATGGCTACACCTTC CASSAGTETYGYTF
NA TRBJ2-7 TRBV19 TRBD2 TGTGCCAGTAGTTACCCCGGGACTAGCGGTGAGCAGTACTTC CASSYPGTSGEQYF
NA TRBJ1-5 TRBV19 TRBD1 TGTGCCAGTAGTGTCCAGGGGGATCAGCCCCAGCATTTT CASSVQGDQPQHF
NA TRBJ2-7 TRBV6-5 NA TGTGCCAGCATCGAAAGTGGAGGGGGCAGGTACGAGCAGTACTTC CASIESGGGRYEQYF
NA TRBJ2-5 TRBV6-2/TRBV6-3 NA TGTGCCAGCAGTTACGGGGGGCGAGAGACCCAGTACTTC CASSYGGRETQYF
NA TRBJ2-7 TRBV5-6 NA TGTGCCAGCAGCTTTTTAGGGCGAGACGAGCAGTACTTC CASSFLGRDEQYF
few TRBJ2-7 TRBV7-6 NA TGTGCCAGCAGCTTTCCGGGACCTTATGGGGAGCAGTACTTC CASSFPGPYGEQYF
NA TRBJ1-2 TRBV7-2 TRBD1 TGTGCCAGCAGCGTTACGACAGGGGGAAGCGGTGGCTACACCTTC CASSVTTGGSGGYTF
few TRBJ1-6 TRBV30 NA TGTGCCTGGAGTGTCCGGTGGGGGTCACCCCTCCACTTT CAWSVRWGSPLHF
NA TRBJ2-3 TRBV3-1/TRBV3-2 NA TGTGCCAGCAGCCAAAAGATCATTACGGGAGCTGGCACAGATACGCAGTATTTT CASSQKIITGAGTDTQYF